The present T cell receptor (beta chain) was sequenced within a study of beta chain features in type 1 diabetes. This clone was detected only a few times. Its antigen remains unidentified. All of the isolated RNA was reverse transcribed, so expressed TCRB transcripts were sequenced. Clones were sequenced by immunoSEQ multiplex PCR, and TCRdb holds only the in-frame ones, with some missing. Counted here are fewer than 350,000 clones, 15% occurring once; the ten biggest clones make up less than 0.02%. The CDR3 extends over 13 amino acids. Trimming took 10 bases from V and 6 from J; bases not matched to a gene: 6. The germline V gene has CDR1 MDHEN and CDR2 SYDVKM. Findings of the study overall: Among patients with Type 1 diabetes, TCRB CDR3s were moderately but significantly shorter in every one of the four CD4+ subsets.

The genes are TRBV28 and TRBJ2-1; TRBD2 matches at 10 bases. The sample consisted of naive CD4+ T cells from blood. The source is a man aged 18 to 30 with type 1 diabetes. The CDR3 nucleotides are TGTGCCACCCTATCTAGCGGGAGCAATGAGCAGTTCTTC. It yields the protein CATLSSGSNEQFF.